This entry lists 14 T cell receptor beta chains sequenced from one sample in a study of blood T cells in healthy people across ages (dated by TCRdb to about 2015). Receptor libraries were prepared by 5' RACE. Sequenced using an Illumina HiSeq 2500. A second PCR of roughly 7 to 11 cycles was run with a J-beta primer mix and a sample-barcoded 5' primer. The raw public reads went through TCRdb reprocessing: fastp at Q25, MiXCR clone calling, in-frame beta chains kept. Each entry merges the rows of one CDR3 protein and shows their most common DNA and genes. The sample table records hundreds of thousands of distinct CDR3 sequences; around two fifths of these occur just once. The leading ten clones occupy about 30% of the sample. Sequencing input: blood. Receptor source: an elderly man in good health.

The CDR3 DNA sequence: TGTGCCAGCAGCCAAGGGATATCGGGGGGGATTGGCGAGCAGTACTTC. Protein product: CASSQGISGGIGEQYF. This rearrangement joins TRBV3-1 to TRBJ2-4, with 8 bases identical to TRBD2. The J call may be mistaken, given a closer DNA end match to TRBJ2-7. CDR3 length: 16 residues. CDR1 is LGHDT, CDR2 YNNKEL, per germline (reference sequence).

CDR3 region: CASSSSLGSGSSYEQYF. CDR3 nucleotide sequence: TGTGCCAGCAGTTCTAGTCTGGGTAGCGGTAGCTCCTACGAGCAGTACTTC. V usage is TRBV6-2 or TRBV6-3 and J usage is TRBJ2-7, with a weak D call TRBD2 (6 bases). This CDR3 has 17 amino acids. Germline CDR1 and CDR2: MNHEY and SVGEGT. Trimming stripped 4 bases from V and 0 bases from J, with 19 bases between.

The chain recombines TRBV7-2 with TRBJ1-5; D might be TRBD1 (5 bases). The germline V gene encodes CDR1 SGHTA and CDR2 FQGNSA. The CDR3 totals 14 residues. V was pared by 1 base and J by 3 bases, with 7 bases between. The CDR3 spells CASSLVGPNQPQHF. CDR3 nucleotide sequence: TGTGCCAGCAGCTTAGTGGGGCCCAATCAGCCCCAGCATTTT.

The chain has TRBV2 and TRBJ2-5; possibly TRBD2 for D (6 bases). This CDR3 contains 15 residues. Trimming stripped 6 bases from V and 2 bases from J, with 16 bases between. From germline, CDR1 is SNHLY and CDR2 FYNNEI. The CDR3 region is CASRSYGGIQETQYF. The CDR3 DNA is TGTGCCAGCAGGTCTTACGGGGGAATACAAGAGACCCAGTACTTC.

Remarks on this clonotype: At one boundary the junction diverges from the germline segment, which might be a read error. This rearrangement joins TRBV5-6 to TRBJ1-4; possible D gene TRBD1, 5 bases. The CDR3 extends over 13 amino acids. Germline V gives CDR1 SGHDT, CDR2 YYEEEE. CDR3 region: CASSPGTNERLFF. CDR3 bases: TGTGCCAGCAGTCCCGGGACGAATGAAAGACTGTTTTTT.

CDR3 DNA: TGTGCCAGCAGCAAAGAGAGGGGGCTGCTGTGTACGGACGAGCAGTACTTC. This codes for CASSKERGLLCTDEQYF. The gene calls are TRBV21-1 and TRBJ2-7; the table's D call, TRBD1, has no DNA check behind it. TRBV21-1 is marked as a pseudogene. This CDR3 is built from 17 residues.

The chain uses TRBV6-5 and TRBJ2-7, with unresolved D. The CDR3 is 12 amino acids. CDR1 MNHEY and CDR2 SVGAGI come from the germline V gene. V was trimmed by 4 bases and J by 11 bases, leaving 15 bases between them. CDR3 bases: TGTGCCAGCAGTTCCCCATCAGGAGTGGAGTACTTC. Protein: CASSSPSGVEYF.

This clonotype turned up a few times. The chain joins TRBV4-3 to TRBJ2-1, with TRBD2 matching over 10 bases. This CDR3 has 15 residues. Germline V gene lookup returns CDR1 LGHNA and CDR2 YSLEER. Unmatched junction bases numbered 3, after V lost 3 bases and J lost 4 bases. The CDR3 region is CASSQRTSGYNEQFF. The CDR3 nucleotides read TGCGCCAGCAGCCAGAGGACTAGCGGTTACAATGAGCAGTTCTTC.

This clonotype was picked up a small number of times. This chain joins TRBV20-1 and TRBJ2-7; 7 bases are a match to TRBD2. The CDR3 is made up of 14 amino acids. The V gene's germline CDR1 is DFQATT and CDR2 SNEGSKA (reference sequence). V was clipped by 6 bases and J by 2 bases; unmatched bases: 10. The DNA of the CDR3 is TGCAGTGCGGTGAGAACTAGCGCAACCTACGAGCAGTACTTC. Translated: CSAVRTSATYEQYF.

This clonotype was counted only a few times. This chain joins TRBV7-2 and TRBJ2-1; 15 positions match TRBD2. The V and J ends lost 5 bases and 4 bases, in that order; junction bases with no gene match: 6. This CDR3 comprises 17 residues. Germline CDR1 reads SGHTA; CDR2 reads FQGNSA. The DNA of the CDR3 is TGTGCCAGCAGCCCCCCGGGACTAGCGGGAGGATACAATGAGCAGTTCTTC. This encodes CASSPPGLAGGYNEQFF.

This sequence joins TRBV7-2 and TRBJ1-5, with 12 nucleotides matching TRBD1. Germline assignment: CDR1 SGHTA and CDR2 FQGNSA. Unmatched junction bases numbered 4, after V lost 6 bases and J lost 7 bases. The CDR3 contains 14 residues. CDR3 amino acids: CASSRGTGGQPQHF. The CDR3 DNA reads as TGTGCCAGCAGTCGGGGGACAGGGGGCCAGCCCCAGCATTTT.

The sample holds a few counts of this clonotype. The chain links TRBV20-1 to TRBJ2-1; D is unclear. V shed 0 bases and J shed 15 bases, with 12 bases lying between them. In germline, CDR1 is DFQATT, CDR2 SNEGSKA (reference sequence). This CDR3 region has 11 residues. The CDR3 loop is CSAREGPLGFF. Here the CDR3 DNA reads TGCAGTGCTAGAGAAGGGCCATTGGGGTTCTTC.

The chain employs TRBV7-6 and TRBJ2-7, with D perhaps TRBD1 or TRBD2 (5 bases each). The CDR3 consists of 14 residues. Germline values: CDR1 SGHVS, CDR2 FNYEAQ. With 5 bases removed from V and 0 bases from J, the gap between germline ends came to 11 bases. The CDR3 DNA is TGTGCCAGCAGCCCTGAGGGGAGCTCCTACGAGCAGTACTTC. Translated: CASSPEGSSYEQYF.

The chain links TRBV5-1 to TRBJ2-1; 8 positions match TRBD2. V was pared by 0 bases and J by 5 bases, with 7 bases of the junction left unmatched. The CDR3 loop spans 16 amino acids. CDR1 and CDR2 (germline): SGHRS, YFSETQ. CDR3 nucleotide sequence: TGCGCCAGCAGCTTGGAAGCGGGGGCCTGGAACAATGAGCAGTTCTTC. It yields the protein CASSLEAGAWNNEQFF.